Here is one T cell receptor (beta chain) with its context. Antigen: not known. MiXCR was run by TCRdb on the reads, yielding one entry per CDR3 protein. In the table there are under 850,000 distinct CDR3 sequences, around 32% of which are singletons. Germline V CDR1 and CDR2: SEHNR, FQNEAQ (reference sequence). V dropped 5 bases and J dropped 0 bases, with 5 bases sitting between them. There are 12 residues in the CDR3. These data are taken from a study of T cell repertoires in cytomegalovirus infection. Across the study: Well-studied HLA-B-restricted epitopes and recently identified HLA-C-restricted epitopes of CMV were both used in the study. Both a matching HLA type and CMV infection were indicated by public TCR beta signatures.

Whole-study findings and limits: Totalled public TCR beta family frequency picked out people who carried CMV plus the relevant HLA.

The sequencing here drew on cultured PBMCs, taken from culture after CMV antigen stimulation. This sequence joins TRBV7-9 and TRBJ2-7; D is unclear. The clonotype was recovered from a human donor in good health (CMV status not recorded). Some clones in this sample may be carry-over from other donors' samples. CDR3 amino acids: CASSHISYEQYF. The DNA of the CDR3 is TGTGCCAGCAGCCATATCTCCTACGAGCAGTACTTC.